The rows below give T cell receptor beta chains drawn from one sample of a study of blood T cell repertoires in COVID-19. The data were produced by immunoSEQ multiplex PCR, yet TCRdb's version contains in-frame clones alone and is incomplete. Seen here are some 120,000 clones, over 70% observed once, and the top ten hold over 15%. Sequences were obtained from peripheral blood. The receptors stem from a man older than 75 with acute or convalescent COVID-19. CDR3s include the opening cysteine and the closing phenylalanine or tryptophan. The D gene is left open where the match is weak. Rows give clone size only sometimes, using once, few, many, or a class for an expanded clone.

abundance: NA
v_gene: TRBV5-1
d_gene: NA
j_gene: TRBJ2-6
CDR3nt: TGCGCCAGCAGCTTGGGACAGGCCTCTGGGGCCAACGTCCTGACTTTC
CDR3aa: CASSLGQASGANVLTF

abundance: NA
v_gene: TRBV9
d_gene: TRBD1
j_gene: TRBJ1-1
CDR3nt: TGTGCCAGCAGCTCGGGACAGGTGAACACTGAAGCTTTCTTT
CDR3aa: CASSSGQVNTEAFF

abundance: NA
v_gene: TRBV12-3/TRBV12-4
d_gene: NA
j_gene: TRBJ1-2
CDR3nt: TGTGCCAGCACAATTGTCAGGGGCGCCAGCTACACCTTC
CDR3aa: CASTIVRGASYTF

abundance: NA
v_gene: TRBV28
d_gene: TRBD2
j_gene: TRBJ2-7
CDR3nt: TGTGCCAGCACCCCGGGGGGGCAGTCCCCTAGGGAGCAGTACTTC
CDR3aa: CASTPGGQSPREQYF

abundance: NA
v_gene: TRBV5-1
d_gene: NA
j_gene: TRBJ2-2
CDR3nt: TGCGCCAGCAGCTCGCAACCGGGACAGAACACCGGGGAGCTGTTTTTT
CDR3aa: CASSSQPGQNTGELFF

abundance: NA
v_gene: TRBV27
d_gene: NA
j_gene: TRBJ2-7
CDR3nt: TGTGCCAGCAGTTCAATAGATCACTACGAGCAGTACTTC
CDR3aa: CASSSIDHYEQYF

abundance: once
v_gene: TRBV13
d_gene: TRBD1
j_gene: TRBJ2-7
CDR3nt: TGTGCCAGCAGCTTCCGGACAGGGAGTAAATCCTACGAGCAGTACTTC
CDR3aa: CASSFRTGSKSYEQYF

abundance: NA
v_gene: TRBV18
d_gene: NA
j_gene: TRBJ2-2
CDR3nt: TGTGCCAGCTCACCCCCCTCACTTGGCACCGGGGAGCTGTTTTTT
CDR3aa: CASSPPSLGTGELFF

abundance: NA
v_gene: TRBV3-1/TRBV3-2
d_gene: NA
j_gene: TRBJ1-1
CDR3nt: TGTGCCAGCAGCAGGGGGGGCGCTAACACTGAAGCTTTCTTT
CDR3aa: CASSRGGANTEAFF

abundance: NA
v_gene: TRBV5-1
d_gene: NA
j_gene: TRBJ1-6
CDR3nt: TGCGCCAGCAGCTTGGAGGCCCGACACTCGTCAAATTCACCCCTCCACTTT
CDR3aa: CASSLEARHSSNSPLHF

abundance: once
v_gene: TRBV28
d_gene: NA
j_gene: TRBJ1-2
CDR3nt: TGTGCCAGCAGTTTATTGCGGTTCTATGGCTACACCTTC
CDR3aa: CASSLLRFYGYTF

abundance: NA
v_gene: TRBV5-1
d_gene: NA
j_gene: TRBJ2-2
CDR3nt: TGCGCCAGCAGCTCGGTCGGGGTAGCGAACACCGGGGAGCTGTTTTTT
CDR3aa: CASSSVGVANTGELFF

abundance: once
v_gene: TRBV3-1/TRBV3-2
d_gene: TRBD2
j_gene: TRBJ2-7
CDR3nt: TGTGCCAGCAGCCATGGGACTAGCGGGGGGGCAATCCAGTACTTC
CDR3aa: CASSHGTSGGAIQYF

abundance: NA
v_gene: TRBV11-2
d_gene: NA
j_gene: TRBJ1-6
CDR3nt: TGTGCCAGCAGCCTCCGGGACAAGGTTAATTCACCCCTCCACTTT
CDR3aa: CASSLRDKVNSPLHF

abundance: NA
v_gene: TRBV9
d_gene: TRBD1
j_gene: TRBJ2-7
CDR3nt: TGTGCCAGCAGCGGTACAGGGGTCCCCCACGAGCAGTACTTC
CDR3aa: CASSGTGVPHEQYF

abundance: few
v_gene: TRBV4-2
d_gene: NA
j_gene: TRBJ1-2
CDR3nt: TGTGCCAGCACATCCTTAGGGGGAGACTATGGCTACACCTTC
CDR3aa: CASTSLGGDYGYTF

abundance: few
v_gene: TRBV2
d_gene: TRBD1
j_gene: TRBJ1-5
CDR3nt: TGTGCCAGCAGCGAGGGACAGGTACTCAATCAGCCCCAGCATTTT
CDR3aa: CASSEGQVLNQPQHF

abundance: NA
v_gene: TRBV10-3
d_gene: TRBD1
j_gene: TRBJ2-1
CDR3nt: TGTGCCATCAGTGAAGCGCTCGGGACAGGGGCTTTAGATGAGCAGTTCTTC
CDR3aa: CAISEALGTGALDEQFF

abundance: NA
v_gene: TRBV5-1
d_gene: TRBD2
j_gene: TRBJ2-5
CDR3nt: TGCGCCAGCAGCCGGCGGACTAGCGGATTAGAGACCCAGTACTTC
CDR3aa: CASSRRTSGLETQYF

abundance: NA
v_gene: TRBV24-1
d_gene: NA
j_gene: TRBJ2-2
CDR3nt: TGTGCCACCAGTGATCCACGGACTACCGGGGAGCTGTTTTTT
CDR3aa: CATSDPRTTGELFF

abundance: NA
v_gene: TRBV28
d_gene: TRBD2
j_gene: TRBJ2-1
CDR3nt: TGTGCCAGCAGTTTGGCTCGGGGGGGGGTCGATGAGCAGTTCTTC
CDR3aa: CASSLARGGVDEQFF

abundance: once
v_gene: TRBV7-2
d_gene: TRBD2
j_gene: TRBJ2-5
CDR3nt: TGTGCCAGCAGCCCACCAGCGGGGTGGATGGAGACCCAGTACTTC
CDR3aa: CASSPPAGWMETQYF

abundance: NA
v_gene: TRBV4-3
d_gene: NA
j_gene: TRBJ2-1
CDR3nt: TGCGCCAGCAGCCAAGATGAGGGCCCTTCCTACAATGAGCAGTTCTTC
CDR3aa: CASSQDEGPSYNEQFF

abundance: NA
v_gene: TRBV7-8
d_gene: NA
j_gene: TRBJ2-3
CDR3nt: TGTGCCAGCAGCTCAGACGAGACAGACCTTCTCCCTACGCAGTATTTT
CDR3aa: CASSSDETDLLPTQYF

abundance: NA
v_gene: TRBV30
d_gene: NA
j_gene: TRBJ2-3
CDR3nt: TGTGCCTGGAGTCCAAGAAATGTCGGGGGGCCAGATACGCAGTATTTT
CDR3aa: CAWSPRNVGGPDTQYF

abundance: many
v_gene: TRBV18
d_gene: NA
j_gene: TRBJ2-7
CDR3nt: TGTGCCAGCTCACCAGGGACACGCTACGAGCAGTACTTC
CDR3aa: CASSPGTRYEQYF

abundance: NA
v_gene: TRBV5-1
d_gene: NA
j_gene: TRBJ1-6
CDR3nt: TGCGCCAGCAGCTCCCGTGGGGCTATTAATTCACCCCTCCACTTT
CDR3aa: CASSSRGAINSPLHF

abundance: many
v_gene: TRBV11-2
d_gene: NA
j_gene: TRBJ1-5
CDR3nt: TGTGCCAGCAGCTTAGACAGGGCTCAGCCCCAGCATTTT
CDR3aa: CASSLDRAQPQHF

abundance: NA
v_gene: TRBV6-5
d_gene: NA
j_gene: TRBJ2-7
CDR3nt: TGTGCCAGCACCGAACAGGGAGTTTCAATCTACGAGCAGTACTTC
CDR3aa: CASTEQGVSIYEQYF

abundance: NA
v_gene: TRBV5-1
d_gene: NA
j_gene: TRBJ2-1
CDR3nt: TGCGCCAGCAGCTTGGGAGGTACGCGGGAAGACAATGAGCAGTTCTTC
CDR3aa: CASSLGGTREDNEQFF